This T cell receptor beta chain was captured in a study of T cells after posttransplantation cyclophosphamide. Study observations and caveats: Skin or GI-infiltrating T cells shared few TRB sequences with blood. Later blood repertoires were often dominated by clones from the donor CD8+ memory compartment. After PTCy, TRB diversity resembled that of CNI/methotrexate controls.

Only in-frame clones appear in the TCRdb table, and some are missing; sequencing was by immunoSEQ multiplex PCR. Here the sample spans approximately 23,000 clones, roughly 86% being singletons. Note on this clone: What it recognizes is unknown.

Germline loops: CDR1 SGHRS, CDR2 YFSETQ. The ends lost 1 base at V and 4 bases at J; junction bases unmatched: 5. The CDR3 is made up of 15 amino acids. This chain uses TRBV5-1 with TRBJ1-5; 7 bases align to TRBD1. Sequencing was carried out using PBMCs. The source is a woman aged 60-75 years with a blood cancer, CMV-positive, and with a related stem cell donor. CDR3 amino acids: CASSLWTGRNQPQHF. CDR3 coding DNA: TGCGCCAGCAGCTTGTGGACAGGTCGGAATCAGCCCCAGCATTTT.